The T cell receptor beta chain under discussion was sequenced for a study of T cells after yellow fever vaccination. General study findings and limits: The secondary response was weaker but peaked faster, day 5 versus 15. Subsequent booster samples again held most clones from primary vaccination (just under 98% CD4, approximately 86% CD8).

The CDR3 sequence is 12 residues long. The V gene's germline CDR1 is MNHNY and CDR2 SVGAGI (reference sequence). Trimming removed 2 bases from V and 9 bases from J, with 8 bases in between. This clonotype was detected only a few times. Antigen specificity is unknown. One entry per CDR3 protein, called by TCRdb with MiXCR from the 5' RACE reads. The sample yields 610,000 or so distinct CDR3 sequences, about 12% seen once. The chain uses TRBV6-6 and TRBJ1-5; no clear D gene. The sequenced sample was PBMCs, obtained on the day of the yellow fever booster vaccination. The clonotype was recovered from a young man who received the YFV17D yellow fever vaccine. The CDR3 DNA reads TGTGCCAGCAGTTACGCAGAGAGGCCCCAGCATTTT. It yields the protein CASSYAERPQHF.